The following is a T cell receptor beta chain sequence with its context. Antigen specificity is unknown. The PCR ran on 60 Vbeta and 13 Jbeta primers. Assay: immunoSEQ multiplex PCR; the TCRdb copy retains only in-frame clones and omits some. The sample shows around 120,000 clones, 60% to 85% of them seen only once. Germline CDR1 SGHTA, CDR2 FQGNSA. Trimming cost V 5 bases and J 3 bases, with 20 bases left between them. There are 18 residues in the CDR3. The sample comes from a study of cytomegalovirus exposure and HLA in healthy donors. Study-level results: From TCR beta sequences, most subjects' HLA-A and HLA-B alleles were reportedly predicted accurately. In a later analysis, productive TCRs from donors in an Asian-associated ancestry cluster reportedly carried fewer N-insertions than the cohort mean.

The sequence derives from a woman in her thirties or forties in good health and CMV-seropositive. The source material was PBMCs. The V call is TRBV7-2, the J call TRBJ2-6; possibly TRBD1 for D (6 bases). CDR3 bases: TGTGCCAGCAGCGGGCGGTCAGGGGTTGGAGGTGGGGCCAACGTCCTGACTTTC. Translation gives CASSGRSGVGGGANVLTF.